Presented here are 25 T cell receptor beta chains from one specimen sequenced in a study of graft-versus-host responses after intestinal transplantation. These TCRs are of unknown antigen specificity. The data were produced by immunoSEQ multiplex PCR, yet TCRdb's version contains in-frame clones alone and is incomplete. The table has around 130,000 clones, roughly 92% seen once. Sequenced material: unstimulated CD4+ T cells sorted from spleen or lymph node cells, taken before intestinal transplant. All receptors come from a human donor who received an intestinal transplant.

This chain uses TRBV29-1 with TRBJ1-2, with D possibly being TRBD1 (5 bases). V lost 5 bases to trimming and J lost 6 bases, with 13 bases between them. Germline-derived CDR1 and CDR2 are SQVTM and ANQGSEA. This CDR3 is 12 amino acids long. The DNA of the CDR3 is TGCAGCGTTAAAAACCTCAGGGATGGCTACACCTTC. This codes for CSVKNLRDGYTF. Complete variable domain (other parts from reference TRBV29-1 and TRBJ1-2): SAVISQKPSRDICQRGTSLTIQCQVDSQVTMMFWYRQQPGQSLTLIATANQGSEATYESGFVIDKFPISRPNLTFSTLTVSNMSPEDSSIYLCSVKNLRDGYTFGSGTRLTVV.

The V call is TRBV2, the J call TRBJ1-6; the D is unclear. Looked up from germline, CDR1 is SNHLY and CDR2 is FYNNEI. There are 14 residues in the CDR3. V lost 6 bases and J lost 6, with 12 bases in between. In nucleotides, the CDR3 is TGTGCCAGCAGGTGGTCAGGCGCTAATTCACCCCTCCACTTT. Protein sequence: CASRWSGANSPLHF.

The rearrangement links TRBV10-3 to TRBJ2-3; D gene unclear. V gave up 5 bases and J gave up 0 bases, with 6 bases separating them. This CDR3 comprises 13 residues. Germline loops: CDR1 ENHRY, CDR2 SYGVKD. In DNA form, the CDR3 reads TGTGCCATCAGTTTAGATAGCACAGATACGCAGTATTTT. This sequence encodes CAISLDSTDTQYF.

This chain uses TRBV5-8 with TRBJ2-5, with 9 bases aligning to TRBD1. J gave up 3 bases and V 5 bases, and 8 bases lay outside the gene matches. The germline gives CDR1 SGHTS, CDR2 YDEGEE. This CDR3 has 15 residues. CDR3 protein: CASSSQGAREETQYF. The CDR3, as DNA: TGTGCCAGCAGTTCACAGGGGGCTAGAGAAGAGACCCAGTACTTC.

The chain is built from TRBV11-3 and TRBJ1-2, with D possibly matching TRBD1 (5 bases). The germline V gene has CDR1 SGHNT and CDR2 YENEEA. The CDR3 extends over 14 amino acids. Trimming pared 3 bases from V and 3 bases from J, leaving 11 bases between. The CDR3 DNA follows: TGTGCCAGCAGCTTCGCCAGGGAGGACTATGGCTACACCTTC. It yields the protein CASSFAREDYGYTF.

The J gene is TRBJ2-2, the V gene TRBV6-6; TRBD2 is a possible D gene (5 bases). The germline CDR1 and CDR2 sequences are MNHNY and SVGAGI (reference sequence). V lost 5 bases to trimming and J lost 2 bases, with 15 bases between them. The CDR3 runs 16 residues. The CDR3 spells CASSPSHGDNTGELFF. The DNA for the CDR3 is TGTGCCAGCAGTCCTTCACACGGGGATAACACCGGGGAGCTGTTTTTT.

V usage is TRBV7-9 and J usage is TRBJ2-2, with D maybe TRBD2 (6 bases). V was pared by 4 bases and J by 4 bases, with 7 bases between. The CDR3 is made up of 13 amino acids. Germline-derived CDR1 and CDR2 are SEHNR and FQNEAQ (reference sequence). CDR3 sequence (DNA): TGTGCCAGCAGCTCCGGGGGCACCGGGGAGCTGTTTTTT. Residues: CASSSGGTGELFF.

The chain is built from TRBV5-1 and TRBJ1-2; D possibly corresponds to TRBD1 (5 bases). CDR1 and CDR2 from the germline V gene are SGHRS and YFSETQ. CDR3 size: 13 residues. Trimming removed 7 bases at V and 2 bases at J, with 12 bases between. The CDR3 bases are TGCGCCAGCCTCAGGGAAAAGAACTATGGCTACACCTTC. Its protein is CASLREKNYGYTF.

The V and J genes are TRBV11-3 and TRBJ2-1; D unclear. The CDR3 extends over 13 amino acids. Germline V gene data show CDR1 as SGHNT and CDR2 as YENEEA. V gave up 0 bases and J gave up 10 bases, with 10 bases separating them. As DNA, the CDR3 is TGTGCCAGCAGCTTAGATCGTCTTAGGGAGCAGTTCTTC. Residues: CASSLDRLREQFF.

V is TRBV6-5 and J is TRBJ1-1; D not resolved. The germline gives CDR1 MNHEY, CDR2 SVGAGI. V was pared by 0 bases and J by 4 bases, with 12 bases between. There are 15 residues in the CDR3. The CDR3 bases are TGTGCCAGCAGTTACTCGGCCCTAACGTTCACTGAAGCTTTCTTT. Translated, it gives CASSYSALTFTEAFF.

V is TRBV6-5 and J is TRBJ2-7; D may be TRBD1 (6 bases). Germline CDR1 and CDR2: MNHEY and SVGAGI. The V end lost 6 bases, the J end lost 9 bases, and 24 bases lay between the germline ends. The CDR3 is 15 residues long. The CDR3 reads CASRHTGPSVLSQYF. In nucleotides, the CDR3 is TGTGCCAGCAGGCACACAGGGCCTTCGGTTTTGTCGCAGTACTTC.

The chain links TRBV7-9 to TRBJ1-4, with D tentatively TRBD1 (6 bases). The length of the CDR3 is 14 residues. The germline gives CDR1 SEHNR, CDR2 FQNEAQ (reference sequence). V was cut by 5 bases and J by 6 bases, with 13 bases left in between. The CDR3 reads CASSQDRIYEKLFF. CDR3 sequence (DNA): TGTGCCAGCAGCCAGGACAGAATCTATGAAAAACTGTTTTTT.

The rearrangement joins TRBV5-6 to TRBJ1-1, with D maybe TRBD1 (5 bases). This CDR3 is built from 16 residues. Germline CDR1 SGHDT, CDR2 YYEEEE. The V end was cut by 2 bases, the J end by 2 bases, with 16 bases between. The CDR3, as DNA: TGTGCCAGCAGCTTCGCCCCTAGGAGGGGAAACACTGAAGCTTTCTTT. Translating it yields CASSFAPRRGNTEAFF.

The CDR3 coding sequence is TGCAGTGCGGCAGCCGATTATGGCTACACCTTC. Translation gives CSAAADYGYTF. The chain links TRBV20-1 to TRBJ1-2; no clear D gene. CDR3 length: 11 amino acids. In germline, CDR1 is DFQATT, CDR2 SNEGSKA (reference sequence). The V end was cut by 6 bases, the J end by 5 bases, with 10 bases between.

The gene calls are TRBV5-5 and TRBJ1-4; D might be TRBD1 (5 bases). V shed 2 bases and J shed 8 bases, with 13 bases lying between them. This CDR3 spans 14 amino acids. Looked up from germline, CDR1 is SGHKS and CDR2 is YYEKEE (reference sequence). The CDR3 DNA is TGTGCCAGCAGCTTTGGGGGGAGCTACGAAAAACTGTTTTTT. Translation gives CASSFGGSYEKLFF.

The rearrangement joins TRBV6-1 to TRBJ2-7, with D uncertain. The CDR3 runs to 15 residues. V was cut by 5 bases and J by 2 bases, with 16 bases left in between. CDR1 and CDR2 (germline): MNHNS, SASEGT. CDR3 coding DNA: TGTGCCAGCAGTCCTCGGCCGACCCAGACCTACGAGCAGTACTTC. Translation gives CASSPRPTQTYEQYF.

The chain recombines TRBV25-1 with TRBJ2-7; a possible D gene is TRBD2 (6 bases). CDR1 and CDR2 (germline): MGHDK, SYGVNS. Trimming pared 3 bases from V and 5 bases from J, leaving 14 bases between. The CDR3 extends over 14 amino acids. The CDR3 nucleotides are TGTGCCAGCAGTGAGCTGGGACTCCCGGACGAGCAGTACTTC. Its translation is CASSELGLPDEQYF.

The V and J genes are TRBV18 and TRBJ2-7; tentatively, D is TRBD1 or TRBD2 (5 bases each). The CDR3 contains 13 residues. Deletions cut 3 bases from V and 6 bases from J, with 12 bases between. The germline gives CDR1 KGHSH, CDR2 LQKENI. CDR3 bases: TGTGCCAGCTCACCGGGACGCGGCTTCGAGCAGTACTTC. Its translation: CASSPGRGFEQYF.

CDR3 sequence: CATSRVPELLRGNTIYF. The CDR3 DNA reads TGTGCCACCAGCAGGGTCCCGGAACTATTAAGGGGAAACACCATATATTTT. The J gene is TRBJ1-3, the V gene TRBV15; no firm D call. Germline values: CDR1 LNHNV, CDR2 YYDKDF (reference sequence). The ends were cut back, 3 bases at V and 4 bases at J, with 19 bases in the middle. The CDR3 is 17 residues long.

This clone was recorded only once. The rearrangement uses TRBV12-5 and TRBJ1-2; maybe TRBD1 (5 bases). The V gene's germline CDR1 is LGHNT and CDR2 FRNRAP. The CDR3 runs 14 residues. V dropped 3 bases and J dropped 5 bases, with 13 bases sitting between them. The chain's CDR3 is CASGFSGGAYGYTF. CDR3 DNA sequence: TGTGCTAGTGGTTTTAGCGGGGGAGCATATGGCTACACCTTC.

V gene TRBV28 combines with J gene TRBJ1-2; D is ambiguous. CDR1 MDHEN and CDR2 SYDVKM come from the germline V gene. With 8 bases removed from V and 0 bases from J, the gap between germline ends came to 10 bases. This CDR3 comprises 13 residues. The CDR3 coding sequence is TGTGCCAGCGCGACCCATTCTAACTATGGCTACACCTTC. This encodes CASATHSNYGYTF.

The chain employs TRBV5-6 and TRBJ2-5; D is ambiguous. The ends were cut back, 1 base at V and 4 bases at J, with 8 bases in the middle. The CDR3 totals 13 residues. The V gene's germline CDR1 is SGHDT and CDR2 YYEEEE. CDR3 nucleotide sequence: TGTGCCAGCAGCTTGAGCTCCAGAGAGACCCAGTACTTC. This encodes CASSLSSRETQYF.

The rearrangement uses TRBV7-9 and TRBJ1-6; 7 bases are shared with TRBD1. Germline V gene data show CDR1 as SEHNR and CDR2 as FQNEAQ (reference sequence). There are 14 residues in the CDR3. V trimming: 5 bases; J trimming: 7 bases; junction bases outside the gene matches: 5. In nucleotides, the CDR3 is TGTGCCAGCAGCATCACAGGGGACAATTCACCCCTCCACTTT. This gives the protein CASSITGDNSPLHF.

This rearrangement joins TRBV14 to TRBJ2-1; D unresolved. Germline CDR1 and CDR2: SGHDN and FVKESK. Trimming removed 4 bases at V and 0 bases at J, with 16 bases between. This CDR3 is built from 17 residues. The CDR3: CASSLLIGRSSYNEQFF. DNA for the CDR3: TGTGCCAGCAGCCTCTTGATAGGACGGAGCTCCTACAATGAGCAGTTCTTC.

The chain couples TRBV9 to TRBJ2-3, with no clear D. The CDR3 covers 14 residues. Germline CDR1 and CDR2: SGDLS and YYNGEE. V was clipped by 4 bases and J by 5 bases, with 14 bases between them. CDR3 in amino acids: CASSSPTGLDTQYF. The CDR3, as DNA: TGTGCCAGCAGCTCCCCGACCGGGCTAGATACGCAGTATTTT.